The sequence of this T cell receptor beta chain was determined in a study of blood T cell repertoires in COVID-19. Overall study: COVID-19 samples from acute and convalescent phases originated in the United States, Italy and Spain.

This CDR3 is built from 15 residues. The germline CDR1 and CDR2 sequences are SGHTA and FQGNSA. V trimming: 4 bases; J trimming: 0 bases; junction bases outside the gene matches: 2. Original data processing: Using reference gene primer amplification, nucleated cell counts were estimated. Assay: immunoSEQ multiplex PCR; the TCRdb copy retains only in-frame clones and omits some. The V and J calls and clone size were taken over from that table, and D and trimming were inferred from the DNA. The table has 200,000 to 250,000 clones, around 88% seen once. The material sequenced was peripheral blood. The clonotype was recovered from a woman aged 25 to 39 who had recovered from COVID-19. J is TRBJ1-3 and V is TRBV7-2; 8 bases fit TRBD1. The CDR3, as DNA: TGTGCCAGCAGCTATGACAGGGGCTCTGGAAACACCATATATTTT. This codes for CASSYDRGSGNTIYF. The full variable domain, completed using reference TRBV7-2 and TRBJ1-3, is GAGVSQSPSNKVTEKGKDVELRCDPISGHTALYWYRQSLGQGLEFLIYFQGNSAPDKSGLPSDRFSAERTGGSVSTLTIQRTQQEDSAVYLCASSYDRGSGNTIYFGEGSWLTVV.